A selection of T cell receptor beta chains follows, all from one sample in a study of OX40 agonist ivuxolimab in advanced cancers. Assay used: immunoSEQ multiplex PCR; TCRdb lists only in-frame clones, some missing. This sample yields fewer than 20,000 clones, of which 75% to 85% are seen a single time; roughly 14% belongs to the top ten. Specimen: CD4+ or CD8+ T cells sorted from blood, collected in a trial of the OX40 agonist ivuxolimab. These receptors were collected from an adult with an advanced solid tumor such as melanoma, head and neck, liver or kidney cancer. CDR3s include the opening cysteine and the closing phenylalanine or tryptophan. Fields, in order: CDR3 protein, CDR3 DNA, clone size, D gene, V gene, J gene. The D gene is left open where the match is weak. Only some rows state a clone size, as once, few, many or a class for expanded clones.

cdr3_aa: CASSRFKGVEGNQPQHF
cdr3_nt: TGTGCCAGCAGCCGATTTAAGGGGGTGGAGGGCAATCAGCCCCAGCATTTT
clone_size: NA
d_call: NA
v_call: TRBV21-1
j_call: TRBJ1-5

cdr3_aa: CAIPGGTGRSHEQYF
cdr3_nt: TGTGCCATTCCGGGGGGGACCGGGAGGTCCCACGAGCAGTACTTC
clone_size: few
d_call: TRBD2
v_call: TRBV6-1
j_call: TRBJ2-7

cdr3_aa: CASSLVRGTGELFF
cdr3_nt: TGTGCCAGCAGCTTGGTCCGTGGCACCGGGGAGCTGTTTTTT
clone_size: NA
d_call: NA
v_call: TRBV5-4
j_call: TRBJ2-2

cdr3_aa: CASSRGRGYNTEAFF
cdr3_nt: TGTGCCAGCTCCAGGGGGCGCGGGTATAACACTGAAGCTTTCTTT
clone_size: few
d_call: TRBD1
v_call: TRBV6-5
j_call: TRBJ1-1

cdr3_aa: CAWLLLPSSLHF
cdr3_nt: TGTGCCTGGCTCCTTTTACCATCTTCCCTCCACTTT
clone_size: NA
d_call: NA
v_call: TRBV30
j_call: TRBJ1-6

cdr3_aa: CSVLELGNTIYF
cdr3_nt: TGCAGCGTTCTGGAATTGGGAAACACCATATATTTT
clone_size: NA
d_call: NA
v_call: TRBV29-1
j_call: TRBJ1-3

cdr3_aa: CASSHGDTQYF
cdr3_nt: TGCGCCAGCAGCCACGGGGATACGCAGTATTTT
clone_size: NA
d_call: NA
v_call: TRBV5-1
j_call: TRBJ2-3

cdr3_aa: CASSLLAASTDTQYF
cdr3_nt: TGTGCCAGCAGCCTACTCGCGGCTAGCACAGATACGCAGTATTTT
clone_size: NA
d_call: NA
v_call: TRBV6-6
j_call: TRBJ2-3

cdr3_aa: CASSLGLASSRNEQFF
cdr3_nt: TGTGCCAGCAGCTTAGGACTAGCAAGTAGTCGGAATGAGCAGTTCTTC
clone_size: NA
d_call: TRBD2
v_call: TRBV7-8
j_call: TRBJ2-1

cdr3_aa: CASTLGGPEAFF
cdr3_nt: TGTGCCAGCACCCTAGGGGGCCCAGAAGCTTTCTTT
clone_size: NA
d_call: TRBD1
v_call: TRBV11-2
j_call: TRBJ1-1

cdr3_aa: CSVQGTSGSPRPYEQYF
cdr3_nt: TGCAGCGTTCAAGGGACTAGCGGGAGCCCACGGCCCTACGAGCAGTACTTC
clone_size: NA
d_call: TRBD2
v_call: TRBV29-1
j_call: TRBJ2-7

cdr3_aa: CAWNRDMNTEAFF
cdr3_nt: TGTGCTTGGAACAGAGATATGAACACTGAAGCTTTCTTT
clone_size: few
d_call: NA
v_call: TRBV30
j_call: TRBJ1-1

cdr3_aa: CASSQGQGDGEQFF
cdr3_nt: TGTGCCAGCAGCCAAGGACAGGGGGACGGTGAGCAGTTCTTC
clone_size: medium-sized
d_call: TRBD1
v_call: TRBV4-2
j_call: TRBJ2-1

cdr3_aa: CAISGGETQYF
cdr3_nt: TGTGCCATTTCGGGGGGCGAGACCCAGTACTTC
clone_size: NA
d_call: NA
v_call: TRBV6-4
j_call: TRBJ2-5

cdr3_aa: CASSPSGTHIEKLFF
cdr3_nt: TGTGCCAGCAGCCCATCCGGGACACACATCGAAAAACTGTTTTTT
clone_size: once
d_call: NA
v_call: TRBV28
j_call: TRBJ1-4

cdr3_aa: CASSLDRDSPYEQYF
cdr3_nt: TGTGCCAGCAGCTTAGACCGGGACTCCCCCTACGAGCAGTACTTC
clone_size: NA
d_call: NA
v_call: TRBV7-9
j_call: TRBJ2-7

cdr3_aa: CASSLEGDQPQHF
cdr3_nt: TGTGCCAGCAGCTTAGAGGGGGATCAGCCCCAGCATTTT
clone_size: NA
d_call: NA
v_call: TRBV7-9
j_call: TRBJ1-5

cdr3_aa: CASSLGLAGAGANVLTF
cdr3_nt: TGTGCCAGCAGCCTCGGACTAGCGGGAGCTGGGGCCAACGTCCTGACTTTC
clone_size: NA
d_call: TRBD2
v_call: TRBV9
j_call: TRBJ2-6

cdr3_aa: CASSHPGGLSSYTF
cdr3_nt: TGTGCCAGCAGCCACCCCGGGGGGCTTTCAAGCTACACCTTC
clone_size: NA
d_call: NA
v_call: TRBV6-5
j_call: TRBJ1-2

cdr3_aa: CASSIGGVQYGYTF
cdr3_nt: TGTGCCAGTAGTATAGGGGGAGTCCAGTATGGCTACACCTTC
clone_size: NA
d_call: NA
v_call: TRBV19
j_call: TRBJ1-2

cdr3_aa: CSVSDTYEQYF
cdr3_nt: TGCAGCGTCTCTGACACCTACGAGCAGTACTTC
clone_size: NA
d_call: NA
v_call: TRBV29-1
j_call: TRBJ2-7

cdr3_aa: CASSLSPRTNEQYF
cdr3_nt: TGCGCCAGCAGCCTGTCACCTCGGACAAACGAGCAGTACTTC
clone_size: few
d_call: NA
v_call: TRBV4-1
j_call: TRBJ2-7

cdr3_aa: CASSPRDSYSGANVLTF
cdr3_nt: TGCGCCAGCAGCCCCCGGGACAGTTACTCTGGGGCCAACGTCCTGACTTTC
clone_size: once
d_call: TRBD1
v_call: TRBV4-1
j_call: TRBJ2-6

cdr3_aa: CASSSISGRAGNEQFF
cdr3_nt: TGTGCCAGCAGCTCCATTAGCGGGAGGGCGGGTAATGAGCAGTTCTTC
clone_size: few
d_call: TRBD2
v_call: TRBV7-3
j_call: TRBJ2-1

cdr3_aa: CASSYPSQAFF
cdr3_nt: TGTGCCAGCAGTTATCCGAGTCAAGCTTTCTTT
clone_size: once
d_call: NA
v_call: TRBV6-6
j_call: TRBJ1-1

cdr3_aa: CASSIGSGGAHLPYEQYF
cdr3_nt: TGTGCCAGTAGTATCGGTAGCGGGGGGGCCCACCTCCCTTACGAGCAGTACTTC
clone_size: few
d_call: TRBD2
v_call: TRBV19
j_call: TRBJ2-7

cdr3_aa: CASSPGPMNTEAFF
cdr3_nt: TGTGCCAGCTCGCCGGGACCGATGAACACTGAAGCTTTCTTT
clone_size: once
d_call: NA
v_call: TRBV18
j_call: TRBJ1-1

cdr3_aa: CATMYQGTDTQYF
cdr3_nt: TGTGCCACCATGTACCAAGGCACAGATACGCAGTATTTT
clone_size: once
d_call: NA
v_call: TRBV19
j_call: TRBJ2-3

cdr3_aa: CAISGGTSGLNEQFF
cdr3_nt: TGTGCCATCAGTGGAGGGACTAGCGGGTTGAATGAGCAGTTCTTC
clone_size: NA
d_call: TRBD2
v_call: TRBV10-3
j_call: TRBJ2-1

cdr3_aa: CATSRVGAPEQFF
cdr3_nt: TGTGCCACCAGCAGAGTGGGAGCCCCTGAGCAGTTCTTC
clone_size: once
d_call: NA
v_call: TRBV15
j_call: TRBJ2-1

cdr3_aa: CASSLLQKAFF
cdr3_nt: TGTGCCAGCAGCTTACTACAGAAAGCTTTCTTT
clone_size: few
d_call: NA
v_call: TRBV13
j_call: TRBJ1-1

cdr3_aa: CASSRGAEAFF
cdr3_nt: TGTGCCAGCAGCAGGGGGGCTGAAGCTTTCTTT
clone_size: NA
d_call: NA
v_call: TRBV9
j_call: TRBJ1-1

cdr3_aa: CASRPQGNNSPLHF
cdr3_nt: TGCGCCAGCAGGCCACAGGGTAATAATTCACCCCTCCACTTT
clone_size: NA
d_call: NA
v_call: TRBV5-1
j_call: TRBJ1-6

cdr3_aa: CSVSTGSSHGYTF
cdr3_nt: TGCAGCGTCTCGACAGGGTCAAGCCATGGCTACACCTTC
clone_size: NA
d_call: TRBD1
v_call: TRBV29-1
j_call: TRBJ1-2

cdr3_aa: CASSLPLREQFF
cdr3_nt: TGTGCCAGCAGCTTACCGCTTAGAGAGCAGTTCTTC
clone_size: NA
d_call: NA
v_call: TRBV7-2
j_call: TRBJ2-1

cdr3_aa: CASSPVPGQGPTGELFF
cdr3_nt: TGTGCCAGCAGTCCCGTCCCGGGACAGGGACCCACCGGGGAGCTGTTTTTT
clone_size: NA
d_call: TRBD1
v_call: TRBV28
j_call: TRBJ2-2

cdr3_aa: CARSSDGTSYEQYF
cdr3_nt: TGTGCCAGAAGCTCGGACGGGACCTCCTACGAGCAGTACTTC
clone_size: NA
d_call: NA
v_call: TRBV7-5
j_call: TRBJ2-7

cdr3_aa: CASRGLADSYNEQFF
cdr3_nt: TGTGCCAGCAGGGGACTAGCGGACTCCTACAATGAGCAGTTCTTC
clone_size: NA
d_call: TRBD2
v_call: TRBV25-1
j_call: TRBJ2-1